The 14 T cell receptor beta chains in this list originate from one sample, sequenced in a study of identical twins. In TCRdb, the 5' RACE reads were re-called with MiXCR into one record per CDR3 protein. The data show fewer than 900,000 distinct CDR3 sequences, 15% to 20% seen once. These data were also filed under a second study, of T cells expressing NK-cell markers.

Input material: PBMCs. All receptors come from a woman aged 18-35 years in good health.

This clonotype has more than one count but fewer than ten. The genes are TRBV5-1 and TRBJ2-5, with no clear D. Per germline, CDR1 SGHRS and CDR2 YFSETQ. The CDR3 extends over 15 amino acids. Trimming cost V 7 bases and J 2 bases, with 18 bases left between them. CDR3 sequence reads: CASSYGRLSQETQYF. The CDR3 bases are TGCGCCAGCTCCTATGGAAGACTGTCGCAAGAGACCCAGTACTTC.

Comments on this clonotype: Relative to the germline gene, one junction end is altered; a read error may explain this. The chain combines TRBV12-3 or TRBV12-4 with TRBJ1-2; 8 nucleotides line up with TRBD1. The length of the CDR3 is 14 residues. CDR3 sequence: CASTPNRGNSGYTF. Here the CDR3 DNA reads TGTGCCAGCACCCCCAACAGGGGGAACTCTGGCTACACCTTC.

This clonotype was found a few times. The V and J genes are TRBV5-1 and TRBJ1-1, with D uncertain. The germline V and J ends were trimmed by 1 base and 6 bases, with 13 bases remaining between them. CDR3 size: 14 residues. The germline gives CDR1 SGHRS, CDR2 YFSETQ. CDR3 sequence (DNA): TGCGCCAGCAGCTTGAAACCCACCGGGGCTGAAGCTTTCTTT. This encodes CASSLKPTGAEAFF.

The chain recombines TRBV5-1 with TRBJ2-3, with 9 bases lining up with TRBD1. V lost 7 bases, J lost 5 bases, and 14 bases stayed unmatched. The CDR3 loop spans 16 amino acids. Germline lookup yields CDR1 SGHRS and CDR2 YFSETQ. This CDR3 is CASGGAGTGIVDTQYF. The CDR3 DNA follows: TGCGCCAGCGGGGGAGCCGGGACAGGGATTGTAGATACGCAGTATTTT.

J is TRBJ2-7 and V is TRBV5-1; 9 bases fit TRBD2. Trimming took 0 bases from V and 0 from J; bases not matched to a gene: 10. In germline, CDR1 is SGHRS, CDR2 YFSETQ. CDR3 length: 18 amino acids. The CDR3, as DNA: TGCGCCAGCAGCTTGGCCCCCTCGACTAGCGGTTACTCCTACGAGCAGTACTTC. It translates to CASSLAPSTSGYSYEQYF.

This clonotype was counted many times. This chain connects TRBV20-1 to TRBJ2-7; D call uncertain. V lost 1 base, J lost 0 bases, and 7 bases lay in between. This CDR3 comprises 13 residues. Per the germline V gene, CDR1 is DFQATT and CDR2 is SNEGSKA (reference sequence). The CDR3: CSARGDGSYEQYF. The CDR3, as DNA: TGCAGTGCTAGAGGTGACGGCTCCTACGAGCAGTACTTC.

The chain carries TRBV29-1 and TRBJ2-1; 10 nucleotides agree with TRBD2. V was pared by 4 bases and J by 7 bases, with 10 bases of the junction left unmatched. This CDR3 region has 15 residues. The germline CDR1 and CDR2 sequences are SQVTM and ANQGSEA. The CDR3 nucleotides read TGCAGCGTTGGGGAGGGACTAGCGTCGTCGAATGAGCAGTTCTTC. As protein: CSVGEGLASSNEQFF.

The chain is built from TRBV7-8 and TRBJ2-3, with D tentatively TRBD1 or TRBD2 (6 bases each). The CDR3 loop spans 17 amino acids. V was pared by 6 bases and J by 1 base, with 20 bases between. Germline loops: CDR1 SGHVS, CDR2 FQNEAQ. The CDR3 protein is CASSYSRGVGGTDTQYF. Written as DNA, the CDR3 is TGTGCCAGCAGTTATAGTAGGGGGGTTGGAGGCACAGATACGCAGTATTTT.

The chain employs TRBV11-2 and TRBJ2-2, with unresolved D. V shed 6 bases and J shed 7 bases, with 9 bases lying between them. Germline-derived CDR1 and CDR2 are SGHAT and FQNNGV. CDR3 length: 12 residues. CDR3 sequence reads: CASSRPRGELFF. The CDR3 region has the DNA TGTGCCAGCAGTCGTCCCCGCGGGGAGCTGTTTTTT.

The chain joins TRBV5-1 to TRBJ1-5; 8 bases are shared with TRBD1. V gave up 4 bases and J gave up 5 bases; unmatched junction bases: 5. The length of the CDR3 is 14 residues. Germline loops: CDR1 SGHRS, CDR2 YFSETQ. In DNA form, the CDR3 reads TGCGCCAGCAGCGCGGGACAGGAAGATCAGCCCCAGCATTTT. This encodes CASSAGQEDQPQHF.

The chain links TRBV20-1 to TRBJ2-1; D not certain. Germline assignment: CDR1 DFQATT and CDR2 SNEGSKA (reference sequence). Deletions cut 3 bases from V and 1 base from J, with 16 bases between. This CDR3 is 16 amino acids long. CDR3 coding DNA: TGCAGTGCTAGGGGTGCCGGGTCAGTGTCCTACAATGAGCAGTTCTTC. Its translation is CSARGAGSVSYNEQFF.

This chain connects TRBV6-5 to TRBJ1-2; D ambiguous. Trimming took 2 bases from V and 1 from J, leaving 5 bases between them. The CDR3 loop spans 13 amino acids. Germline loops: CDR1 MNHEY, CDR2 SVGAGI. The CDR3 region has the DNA TGTGCCAGCAGTTACAGGAGTAACTATGGCTACACCTTC. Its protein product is CASSYRSNYGYTF.

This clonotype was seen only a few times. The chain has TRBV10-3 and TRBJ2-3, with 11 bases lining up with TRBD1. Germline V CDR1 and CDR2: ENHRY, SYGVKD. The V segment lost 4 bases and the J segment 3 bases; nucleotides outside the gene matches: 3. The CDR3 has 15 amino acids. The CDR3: CAISVGDRGTDTQYF. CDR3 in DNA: TGTGCCATCAGTGTGGGGGACAGGGGGACAGATACGCAGTATTTT.

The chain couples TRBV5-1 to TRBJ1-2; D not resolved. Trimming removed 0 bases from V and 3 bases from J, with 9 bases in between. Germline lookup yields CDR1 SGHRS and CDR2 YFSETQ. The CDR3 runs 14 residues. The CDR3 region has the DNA TGCGCCAGCAGCTTGGTGGGCCTGGACTATGGCTACACCTTC. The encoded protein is CASSLVGLDYGYTF.